Listed here are 26 T cell receptor beta chains from one sample, sequenced in a study of technical replicates of blood from a few donors. Profiled with immunoSEQ multiplex PCR; TCRdb holds only in-frame clones, not every one. The sample has 65,000 to 95,000 clones, 65% to 90% seen once. Material for sequencing was PBMCs. The receptor source for this set is a human donor in good health. Some clones in this sample may be carry-over from other donors' samples.

The chain has TRBV7-9 and TRBJ2-5; possible D gene TRBD2, 5 bases. Germline lookup yields CDR1 SEHNR and CDR2 FQNEAQ (reference sequence). The CDR3 length is 12 residues. V shed 3 bases and J shed 3 bases, with 5 bases lying between them. The CDR3 sequence is CASSFGEETQYF. CDR3 nucleotide sequence: TGTGCCAGCAGCTTCGGGGAAGAGACCCAGTACTTC. Full variable domain (outside the CDR3, taken from reference TRBV7-9 and TRBJ2-5): DTGVSQNPRHKITKRGQNVTFRCDPISEHNRLYWYRQTLGQGPEFLTYFQNEAQLEKSRLLSDRFSAERPKGSFSTLEIQRTEQGDSAMYLCASSFGEETQYFGPGTRLLVL.

This sequence joins TRBV5-6 and TRBJ2-1, with 9 bases that match TRBD2. CDR1 SGHDT and CDR2 YYEEEE come from the germline V gene. V lost 1 base, J lost 5 bases, and 7 bases stayed unmatched. The CDR3 totals 16 residues. The CDR3 DNA reads TGTGCCAGCAGCTTGACAGGACTAGCGCGGCACAATGAGCAGTTCTTC. This encodes CASSLTGLARHNEQFF.

Of note for this clone: Other DNA sequences in this sample translate to the same CDR3. This chain links TRBV20-1 with TRBJ2-3; D gene unclear. V was pared by 5 bases and J by 2 bases, with 2 bases between. From germline, CDR1 is DFQATT and CDR2 SNEGSKA (reference sequence). The CDR3 is 10 residues long. DNA of the CDR3: TGCAGTGCTTACACAGATACGCAGTATTTT. This codes for CSAYTDTQYF.

The chain carries TRBV6-5 and TRBJ2-2; 7 bases agree with TRBD1. CDR1 MNHEY and CDR2 SVGAGI come from the germline V gene. The CDR3 is 15 amino acids. V lost 2 bases to trimming and J lost 6 bases; unmatched junction nucleotides: 6. The CDR3 spells CASSYHRQGPGELFF. The CDR3 DNA is TGTGCCAGCAGTTACCACAGACAGGGCCCCGGGGAGCTGTTTTTT.

This chain connects TRBV4-3 to TRBJ1-1; TRBD1 might be the D (5 bases). Germline V CDR1 and CDR2: LGHNA, YSLEER. The CDR3 totals 14 residues. Deletions cut 4 bases from V and 5 bases from J, with 14 bases between. CDR3 loop: CASSRGTEGTEAFF. In DNA, the CDR3 is TGCGCCAGCAGCCGCGGGACTGAAGGGACTGAAGCTTTCTTT.

The rearrangement links TRBV18 to TRBJ2-7; TRBD1 is a possible D gene (7 bases). Germline CDR1 KGHSH, CDR2 LQKENI. The CDR3 extends over 16 amino acids. V was shortened by 3 bases and J by 0 bases, with 15 bases between the two germline ends. The CDR3 sequence: CASSPQEGQTSYEQYF. Written as DNA, the CDR3 is TGTGCCAGCTCACCTCAGGAGGGACAGACCTCCTACGAGCAGTACTTC.

The chain carries TRBV1 and TRBJ2-7; the tabulated D call, TRBD2, remains unverified against the DNA. TRBV1 represents a pseudogene. The CDR3 is made up of 16 amino acids. The CDR3 is CTSSHQTLADSYEQYF. CDR3 DNA sequence: TGCACCAGCAGCCACCAAACTCTAGCGGACTCCTACGAGCAGTACTTC.

The rearrangement uses TRBV11-2 and TRBJ2-7; tentatively, D is TRBD2 (5 bases). V shed 5 bases and J shed 6 bases, with 11 bases lying between them. The germline V gene encodes CDR1 SGHAT and CDR2 FQNNGV. There are 12 residues in the CDR3. The CDR3 loop reads CASSDHGVEQYF. In DNA, the CDR3 is TGTGCCAGCAGCGATCACGGGGTCGAGCAGTACTTC.

The chain employs TRBV7-8 and TRBJ2-7, with TRBD2 matching over 8 bases. The CDR3 consists of 13 residues. The germline CDR1 and CDR2 sequences are SGHVS and FQNEAQ. Losses at the gene ends were 8 bases for V and 5 bases for J; bases not matched to a gene: 8. DNA for the CDR3: TGTGCCAGCTCCTTGAGCGGGAGCAACGAGCAGTACTTC. It yields the protein CASSLSGSNEQYF.

The chain joins TRBV5-6 to TRBJ1-5; no reliable D call. V gave up 3 bases and J gave up 5 bases, with 12 bases separating them. CDR3 length: 14 residues. Germline CDR1 reads SGHDT; CDR2 reads YYEEEE. The chain's CDR3 is CASSSRTLDQPQHF. The CDR3, as DNA: TGTGCCAGCAGCTCCCGGACTCTTGATCAGCCCCAGCATTTT. Full variable domain (rest looked up from reference TRBV5-6 and TRBJ1-5): DAGVTQSPTHLIKTRGQQVTLRCSPKSGHDTVSWYQQALGQGPQFIFQYYEEEERQRGNFPDRFSGHQFPNYSSELNVNALLLGDSALYLCASSSRTLDQPQHFGDGTRLSIL.

This clone was counted only a few times. V is TRBV6-5 and J is TRBJ2-1, with 11 bases identical to TRBD2. The CDR3 has 14 amino acids. With V trimmed by 5 bases and J by 7 bases, 4 bases remained unmatched. In germline, CDR1 is MNHEY, CDR2 SVGAGI. The CDR3 is CASSRGLAVNEQFF. CDR3 bases: TGTGCCAGCAGTAGGGGACTAGCGGTTAATGAGCAGTTCTTC.

V and J are TRBV28 and TRBJ2-3, with 7 bases lining up with TRBD2. Germline CDR1 MDHEN, CDR2 SYDVKM. Trimming took 4 bases from V and 6 from J; bases not matched to a gene: 16. The CDR3 runs 17 residues. The CDR3 bases are TGTGCCAGCAGTTCTCCCAGTAGCGGGTACCGGCTGGATACGCAGTATTTT. Amino acids: CASSSPSSGYRLDTQYF.

The CDR3 sequence is CASSYSAQGAWAEAFF. The CDR3 DNA reads TGTGCCAGCAGTTACTCGGCACAGGGGGCATGGGCTGAAGCTTTCTTT. The chain has TRBV6-5 and TRBJ1-1, with 9 bases aligning to TRBD1. This CDR3 comprises 16 residues. CDR1 is MNHEY and CDR2 is SVGAGI in the germline V gene. With V trimmed by 0 bases and J by 6 bases, 8 bases remained unmatched.

The gene calls are TRBV19 and TRBJ1-5, with D possibly matching TRBD1 (5 bases). Per the germline V gene, CDR1 is LNHDA and CDR2 is SQIVND (reference sequence). The length of the CDR3 is 17 residues. V lost 6 bases to trimming and J lost 5 bases, with 23 bases between them. This CDR3 is CASRPTLYGGRDQPQHF. The CDR3 DNA follows: TGTGCCAGTAGGCCAACCCTCTACGGGGGGAGAGATCAGCCCCAGCATTTT.

This chain uses TRBV14 with TRBJ2-7; the D gene is possibly TRBD2 (5 bases). This CDR3 is 15 amino acids long. Germline loops: CDR1 SGHDN, CDR2 FVKESK. V was trimmed by 1 base and J by 5 bases, leaving 15 bases between them. CDR3 amino acids: CASSQGSARRNEQYF. CDR3 nucleotides: TGTGCCAGCAGCCAAGGTTCGGCTAGGAGGAACGAGCAGTACTTC. Based on the CDR3 plus reference TRBV14 and TRBJ2-7, the full variable domain is EAGVTQFPSHSVIEKGQTVTLRCDPISGHDNLYWYRRVMGKEIKFLLHFVKESKQDESGMPNNRFLAERTGGTYSTLKVQPAELEDSGVYFCASSQGSARRNEQYFGPGTRLTVT.

The chain couples TRBV7-3 to TRBJ2-2, with D maybe TRBD1 (6 bases). Germline CDR1 is SGHTA and CDR2 is FQGTGA. Trimming cost V 5 bases and J 5 bases, with 12 bases left between them. The CDR3 is 14 residues long. CDR3 residues: CASSPRTDTGELFF. CDR3 sequence (DNA): TGTGCCAGCAGCCCGAGGACAGATACCGGGGAGCTGTTTTTT.

The chain employs TRBV7-2 and TRBJ2-3, with no clear D. The CDR3 has 15 residues. V was clipped by 4 bases and J by 0 bases, with 11 bases between them. Germline V gives CDR1 SGHTA, CDR2 FQGNSA. The CDR3 spells CASSYAVASTDTQYF. CDR3 DNA sequence: TGTGCCAGCAGCTATGCGGTGGCTAGCACAGATACGCAGTATTTT.

The chain carries TRBV15 and TRBJ2-2, with D perhaps matching TRBD2 (5 bases). The CDR3 covers 14 residues. V lost 4 bases, J lost 2 bases, and 8 bases lay in between. The germline V gene encodes CDR1 LNHNV and CDR2 YYDKDF (reference sequence). In nucleotides, the CDR3 is TGTGCCACCAGCACTAGCTCTAACACCGGGGAGCTGTTTTTT. Translating it yields CATSTSSNTGELFF.

In DNA form, the CDR3 reads TGCGCCAGCAGCTCGACAGGGCTTCGGTCCTACGAGCAGTACTTC. Translation: CASSSTGLRSYEQYF. V usage is TRBV5-1 and J usage is TRBJ2-7, with TRBD1 matching 7 bases. CDR1 is SGHRS and CDR2 is YFSETQ in the germline V gene. Unmatched junction bases numbered 7, after V lost 3 bases and J lost 1 base. The CDR3 length is 15 residues.

V gene TRBV19 combines with J gene TRBJ2-2, with D tentatively TRBD1 (5 bases). The germline gives CDR1 LNHDA, CDR2 SQIVND (reference sequence). The CDR3 is 14 amino acids. V gave up 3 bases and J gave up 1 base, with 6 bases separating them. Written as DNA, the CDR3 is TGTGCCAGTAGTATTACAGGGAACACCGGGGAGCTGTTTTTT. Protein: CASSITGNTGELFF.

This sequence joins TRBV9 and TRBJ2-2, with unresolved D. Germline-derived CDR1 and CDR2 are SGDLS and YYNGEE. This CDR3 contains 14 residues. Trimming cost V 4 bases and J 0 bases, with 7 bases left between them. In DNA, the CDR3 is TGTGCCAGCAGCCTTTCTTCGAACACCGGGGAGCTGTTTTTT. Translation: CASSLSSNTGELFF.

This chain joins TRBV30 and TRBJ2-1, with unresolved D. CDR3 length: 10 residues. The germline gives CDR1 GTSNPN, CDR2 SVGIG (reference sequence). V was cut by 2 bases and J by 9 bases, with 5 bases left in between. The CDR3 reads CAWSFREQFF. The CDR3, as DNA: TGTGCCTGGAGTTTTCGTGAGCAGTTCTTC. The variable domain in full, with the rest retrieved from reference TRBV30 and TRBJ2-1, is SQTIHQWPATLVQPVGSPLSLECTVEGTSNPNLYWYRQAAGRGLQLLFYSVGIGQISSEVPQNLSASRPQDRQFILSSKKLLLSDSGFYLCAWSFREQFFGPGTRLTVL.

This chain links TRBV5-6 with TRBJ2-7; 8 bases fit TRBD1. CDR3 size: 16 residues. The V gene end was trimmed by 4 bases and the J gene end by 2 bases; junction bases not matched to a gene: 11. Germline V gene lookup returns CDR1 SGHDT and CDR2 YYEEEE. CDR3: CASSMMSGTGTYEQYF. For the CDR3, the DNA is TGTGCCAGCAGCATGATGTCCGGGACAGGTACCTACGAGCAGTACTTC.

The chain recombines TRBV5-4 with TRBJ1-4; the match to TRBD1 covers 9 bases. V was clipped by 4 bases and J by 7 bases; unmatched bases: 2. In germline, CDR1 is SGHNT, CDR2 YYREEE (reference sequence). The CDR3 consists of 13 residues. The CDR3 bases are TGTGCCAGCAGCCGGACAGGGGTTGAAAAACTGTTTTTT. Translating gives CASSRTGVEKLFF. The whole variable domain, filled in from reference TRBV5-4 and TRBJ1-4, reads ETGVTQSPTHLIKTRGQQVTLRCSSQSGHNTVSWYQQALGQGPQFIFQYYREEENGRGNFPPRFSGLQFPNYSSELNVNALELDDSALYLCASSRTGVEKLFFGSGTQLSVL.

This chain connects TRBV2 to TRBJ2-1; 13 bases fit TRBD2. With 11 bases clipped from V and 7 bases from J, the junction kept 11 bases outside the gene matches. CDR1 is SNHLY and CDR2 is FYNNEI in the germline V gene. CDR3 length: 15 residues. CDR3 protein: CASLLLAGGRNEQFF. DNA of the CDR3: TGTGCCTCCCTCCTACTAGCGGGGGGGCGTAATGAGCAGTTCTTC.

The chain is built from TRBV27 and TRBJ2-7; 8 positions match TRBD1. Per germline, CDR1 MNHEY and CDR2 SMNVEV (reference sequence). There are 14 residues in the CDR3. The V segment lost 10 bases and the J segment 1 base; nucleotides outside the gene matches: 9. The CDR3 DNA is TGTGCCACGGGGTCCCGGACAGGGTCCTACGAGCAGTACTTC. Translating gives CATGSRTGSYEQYF.